Listed below are T cell receptor beta chains from one sample, sequenced in a study of T cells in localized non-small cell lung cancer. Libraries were prepared by immunoSEQ multiplex PCR; TCRdb keeps only in-frame clonotypes and omits some of them. The data hold 2,500 to 3,000 clones, with over 30% observed a single time. The input for sequencing was lung tumor tissue, taken before any cancer treatment. Source of these receptors: a female donor of 60 years or more with stage II squamous cell lung carcinoma. Each CDR3 is given with its conserved first and last residue. Each record gives: V gene, J gene, D gene, clone size, CDR3 DNA, CDR3 protein. D genes are given only for firm matches. For some rows the clone size is stated as once, few or many, or as a class when expanded; others skip it.

v_gene: TRBV11-3; j_gene: TRBJ2-5; d_gene: -; abundance: few; CDR3nt: TGTGCCAGCAGCTTAGGCGGGCAGGAAAGGACCCAGTACTTC; CDR3aa: CASSLGGQERTQYF
v_gene: TRBV15; j_gene: TRBJ1-2; d_gene: -; abundance: medium-sized; CDR3nt: TGTGCCACCAGCAGAGTGGGCCAAAATAACTATGGCTACACCTTC; CDR3aa: CATSRVGQNNYGYTF
v_gene: TRBV28; j_gene: TRBJ2-5; d_gene: TRBD1; abundance: few; CDR3nt: TGTGCCAGCAGCTCCGGACAGGGGAGGTCTGAGACCCAGTACTTC; CDR3aa: CASSSGQGRSETQYF
v_gene: TRBV6-8; j_gene: TRBJ2-7; d_gene: TRBD1; abundance: few; CDR3nt: TGTGCCAGCAGTTGGACAGGGCGCGAGCAGTACTTC; CDR3aa: CASSWTGREQYF
v_gene: TRBV30; j_gene: TRBJ1-1; d_gene: -; abundance: -; CDR3nt: TGTGCCTGGAGTGTTAACATGAACACTGAAGCTTTCTTT; CDR3aa: CAWSVNMNTEAFF
v_gene: TRBV6-8; j_gene: TRBJ1-2; d_gene: -; abundance: few; CDR3nt: TGTGCCAGCAATTCCCGGACTTTAGCTAACTATGGCTACACCTTC; CDR3aa: CASNSRTLANYGYTF
v_gene: TRBV28; j_gene: TRBJ1-1; d_gene: -; abundance: few; CDR3nt: TGTGCCAGCACGGTAACCATGAACACTGAAGCTTTCTTT; CDR3aa: CASTVTMNTEAFF
v_gene: TRBV9; j_gene: TRBJ2-2; d_gene: -; abundance: few; CDR3nt: TGTGCCAGCAGCGTAGAATACCGGGCCGGGGAGCTGTTTTTT; CDR3aa: CASSVEYRAGELFF
v_gene: TRBV11-3; j_gene: TRBJ2-1; d_gene: TRBD2; abundance: few; CDR3nt: TGTGCCAGCAGCTCCTCCTCCGGGACTAGAAACTACAATGAGCAGTTCTTC; CDR3aa: CASSSSSGTRNYNEQFF
v_gene: TRBV6-8; j_gene: TRBJ1-1; d_gene: -; abundance: few; CDR3nt: TGTGCCAGCAGCTTCATCGGCAGTATACTCACTGAAGCTTTCTTT; CDR3aa: CASSFIGSILTEAFF
v_gene: TRBV25-1; j_gene: TRBJ1-1; d_gene: -; abundance: -; CDR3nt: TGTGCCAGCAGTGGAATGGGACCGGACACTGAAGCTTTCTTT; CDR3aa: CASSGMGPDTEAFF
v_gene: TRBV11-3; j_gene: TRBJ1-1; d_gene: -; abundance: few; CDR3nt: TGTGCCAGCAGCACCCTTGGGATGAACACTGAAGCTTTCTTT; CDR3aa: CASSTLGMNTEAFF
v_gene: TRBV30; j_gene: TRBJ1-1; d_gene: -; abundance: -; CDR3nt: TGTGCCTGTTTCTCTAAGGGAGCGAACACTGAAGCTTTCTTT; CDR3aa: CACFSKGANTEAFF
v_gene: TRBV28; j_gene: TRBJ2-1; d_gene: -; abundance: -; CDR3nt: TGTGCCAGCAGTTTTTCCCCCCGCAATGAGCAGTTCTTC; CDR3aa: CASSFSPRNEQFF
v_gene: TRBV30; j_gene: TRBJ1-4; d_gene: TRBD1; abundance: few; CDR3nt: TGTGCCTGGAGTGCCGTGACAGGGGTTAGTGAAAAACTGTTTTTT; CDR3aa: CAWSAVTGVSEKLFF
v_gene: TRBV6-8; j_gene: TRBJ2-2; d_gene: TRBD2; abundance: few; CDR3nt: TGTGCCAGCAAGGGGACTAGCGGGAGAATTGCCACCGGGGAGCTGTTTTTT; CDR3aa: CASKGTSGRIATGELFF
v_gene: TRBV23-1; j_gene: TRBJ1-1; d_gene: -; abundance: -; CDR3nt: TGCGCCAGCAGCTTACTAGGACAGAATGAAGCTTTCTTT; CDR3aa: CASSLLGQNEAFF
v_gene: TRBV18; j_gene: TRBJ2-3; d_gene: -; abundance: -; CDR3nt: TGTGCCAGCTCACCAAGCACAGATACGCAGTATTTT; CDR3aa: CASSPSTDTQYF
v_gene: TRBV19; j_gene: TRBJ1-5; d_gene: -; abundance: -; CDR3nt: TGTGCCAGTAGTGAACAGGAAGCATATCAGCCCCAGCATTTT; CDR3aa: CASSEQEAYQPQHF
v_gene: TRBV5-1; j_gene: TRBJ2-7; d_gene: TRBD2; abundance: -; CDR3nt: TGCGCCAGCAGCCGGAGAGGGGCGCCGTCTAGCGGGGGGTACTACGAGCAGTACTTC; CDR3aa: CASSRRGAPSSGGYYEQYF
v_gene: TRBV12-2; j_gene: TRBJ1-3; d_gene: -; abundance: few; CDR3nt: -; CDR3aa: CASFGQGAGNTIYF
v_gene: TRBV9; j_gene: TRBJ1-1; d_gene: TRBD1; abundance: -; CDR3nt: TGTGCCAGCAGGGGACAGGGCGGGAGGGCTGAAGCTTTCTTT; CDR3aa: CASRGQGGRAEAFF
v_gene: TRBV22-1; j_gene: TRBJ2-1; d_gene: -; abundance: -; CDR3nt: TGTGCCAGCAGTTCCCCCCTGGCGGGGGGGCACAATGAGCAGTTCTTC; CDR3aa: CASSSPLAGGHNEQFF
v_gene: TRBV11-3; j_gene: TRBJ1-1; d_gene: -; abundance: medium-sized; CDR3nt: TGTGCCAGCAGCTCCGGGACCGCGAACACTGAAGCTTTCTTT; CDR3aa: CASSSGTANTEAFF
v_gene: TRBV6-8; j_gene: TRBJ2-7; d_gene: -; abundance: -; CDR3nt: TGTGCCAGCAGTGATATCTCCCCAGGGTATCCCTACGAGCAGTACTTC; CDR3aa: CASSDISPGYPYEQYF
v_gene: TRBV6-8; j_gene: TRBJ1-1; d_gene: -; abundance: -; CDR3nt: TGTGCCAGCAGTATGGACGCTATGAACACTGAAGCTTTCTTT; CDR3aa: CASSMDAMNTEAFF
v_gene: TRBV11-3; j_gene: TRBJ2-1; d_gene: -; abundance: few; CDR3nt: TGTGCCAGCAGCTTCCCCGCAGGCTGGGTTAATGAGCAGTTCTTC; CDR3aa: CASSFPAGWVNEQFF
v_gene: TRBV19; j_gene: TRBJ2-3; d_gene: -; abundance: -; CDR3nt: TGTGCCAGTAGTATGGCAGGATACACAGATACGCAGTATTTT; CDR3aa: CASSMAGYTDTQYF